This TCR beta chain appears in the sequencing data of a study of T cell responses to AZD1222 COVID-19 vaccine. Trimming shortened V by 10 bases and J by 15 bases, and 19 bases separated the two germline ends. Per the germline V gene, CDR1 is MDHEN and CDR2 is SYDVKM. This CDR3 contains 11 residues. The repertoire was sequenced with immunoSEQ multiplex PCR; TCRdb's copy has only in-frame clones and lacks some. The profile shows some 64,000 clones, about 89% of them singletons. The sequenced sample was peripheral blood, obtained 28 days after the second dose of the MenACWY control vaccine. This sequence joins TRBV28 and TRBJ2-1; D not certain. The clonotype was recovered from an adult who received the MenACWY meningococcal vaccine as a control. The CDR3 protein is CATQSNPRTFF. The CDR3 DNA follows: TGTGCCACCCAGAGTAACCCCCGAACGTTCTTC. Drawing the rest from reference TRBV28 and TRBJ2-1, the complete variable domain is DVKVTQSSRYLVKRTGEKVFLECVQDMDHENMFWYRQDPGLGLRLIYFSYDVKMKEKGDIPEGYSVSREKKERFSLILESASTNQTSMYLCATQSNPRTFFGPGTRLTVL.